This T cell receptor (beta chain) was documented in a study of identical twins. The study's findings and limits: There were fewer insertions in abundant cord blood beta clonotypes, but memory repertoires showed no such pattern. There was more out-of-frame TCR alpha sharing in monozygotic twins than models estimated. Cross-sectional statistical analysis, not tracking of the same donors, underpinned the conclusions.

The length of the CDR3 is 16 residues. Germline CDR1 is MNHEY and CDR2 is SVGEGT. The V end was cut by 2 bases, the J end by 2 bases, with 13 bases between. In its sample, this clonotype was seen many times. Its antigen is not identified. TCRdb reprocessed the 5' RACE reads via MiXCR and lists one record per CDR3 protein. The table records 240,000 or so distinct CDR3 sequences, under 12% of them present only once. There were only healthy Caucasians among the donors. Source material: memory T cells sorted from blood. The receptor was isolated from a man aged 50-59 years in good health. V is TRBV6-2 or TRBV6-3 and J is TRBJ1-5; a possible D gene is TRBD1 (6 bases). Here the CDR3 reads CASSYVGGRGNQPQHF. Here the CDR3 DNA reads TGTGCCAGCAGTTACGTGGGGGGCCGGGGCAATCAGCCCCAGCATTTT.